The rows below give T cell receptor beta chains drawn from one sample of a study of CD8+ T cells in alopecia areata. This table comes from immunoSEQ multiplex PCR, and its TCRdb copy is limited to in-frame clones, with some not included. The sample has fewer than 150,000 clones, approximately 51% seen once; the top ten hold about 3.3%. Material: CD4+ T cells sorted from blood, obtained at week 24, from a patient treated with tofacitinib. The receptors were gathered from a human donor with alopecia areata. The CDR3 runs from the conserved cysteine through the conserved F or W.

j_call v_call cdr3_aa
TRBJ2-3 TRBV10-3 CAISESNAFRGAREGTDTQYF
TRBJ2-3 TRBV9 CASSPEGGQSTDTQYF
TRBJ1-2 TRBV19 CASSIMGQSPGGYTF
TRBJ2-3 TRBV9 CASSVYPLGDTQYF
TRBJ2-3 TRBV10-3 CAISDQQGSTDTQYF
TRBJ2-3 TRBV4-3 CASSQVTSGGGRDTQYF
TRBJ2-1 TRBV29-1 CSVGQGTYNEQFF
TRBJ1-6 TRBV6-6 CASSYEGSSYNSPLHF
TRBJ2-7 TRBV6-4 CASIYWGRVNSYEQYF
TRBJ2-7 TRBV7-9 CASETGTGSYEQYF
TRBJ1-5 TRBV4-3 CASSLDGSNQPQHF
TRBJ2-7 TRBV6-6 CASSSRREQYF
TRBJ2-5 TRBV2 CASTSGLAGPHEETQYF
TRBJ2-4 TRBV4-2 CASSQASGGVAKNIQYF
TRBJ1-1 TRBV2 CASSGPENTEAFF
TRBJ2-7 TRBV27 CASSLWGDRVYEQYF
TRBJ2-5 TRBV10-3 CAISEARGEETQYF
TRBJ2-1 TRBV4-2 CASSSKINEQFF
TRBJ2-6 TRBV29-1 CSVERISGANVLTF
TRBJ2-3 TRBV28 CASSLTGGTDTQYF
TRBJ1-1 TRBV15 CATSGEVTLTEAFF
TRBJ1-2 TRBV29-1 CSVGSDYGYTF
TRBJ2-5 TRBV29-1 CSVKGVTGVHETQYF
TRBJ2-1 TRBV19 CASSRSGGTYNEQFF
TRBJ2-1 TRBV14 CASSQGRGTVEQFF
TRBJ2-5 TRBV7-2 CASRPGGLQETQYF
TRBJ2-7 TRBV11-2 CASSDWTGSIDEQYF
TRBJ1-2 TRBV29-1 CSVEEVRYGYTF
TRBJ1-1 TRBV19 CASSTPGPVDTEAFF
TRBJ2-7 TRBV30 CAWSVPGTYCF
TRBJ2-5 TRBV2 CASSVMRGDGGETQYF
TRBJ2-7 TRBV13 CASSLRHYSYEQYF
TRBJ2-7 TRBV29-1 CSVRPGTGSYEQYF
TRBJ2-5 TRBV5-4 CASTLEKGRETQYF